The 4 T cell receptor beta chains below all came from one sample that was sequenced in a study of CD4 T cells in relation to SARS-CoV-2 and coronaviruses. For these receptors, no antigen is known. TCRdb's table, derived via immunoSEQ multiplex PCR, lists solely in-frame clones and lacks some. The top ten clones hold roughly 1.2% of a sample with tens of thousands of clones, nearly 85% of them seen once. The source material was naive CD4+ T cells from PBMCs, cultured in vitro. The subset here: naive CD4+ T cells isolated by negative enrichment. Receptor source: an adult with COVID-19.

V is TRBV28 and J is TRBJ1-3; 8 bases are shared with TRBD1. J lost 4 bases, V lost 5 bases, and 10 bases had no gene match. Germline CDR1 and CDR2: MDHEN and SYDVKM. CDR3 length: 16 residues. CDR3 coding DNA: TGTGCCAGCAGTCCGTCTCAGGGGGCGCAAGGAAACACCATATATTTT. This sequence encodes CASSPSQGAQGNTIYF.

This sequence joins TRBV19 and TRBJ2-3; 9 bases agree with TRBD2. Germline CDR1 reads LNHDA; CDR2 reads SQIVND (reference sequence). The CDR3 runs to 15 residues. The V gene end was trimmed by 10 bases and the J gene end by 7 bases; junction bases not matched to a gene: 15. The CDR3 coding sequence is TGTGCCACCCAGACTAGCGGCTCTCCCGCGAATACGCAGTATTTT. This encodes CATQTSGSPANTQYF.

CDR3 protein: CASSPIGGRPTGELFF. CDR3 coding DNA: TGTGCCAGCTCCCCCATCGGAGGGAGGCCTACCGGGGAGCTGTTTTTT. The chain employs TRBV18 and TRBJ2-2; tentatively, D is TRBD2 (6 bases). The CDR3 sequence is 16 residues long. Trimming pared 6 bases from V and 5 bases from J, leaving 19 bases between. CDR1 KGHSH and CDR2 LQKENI come from the germline V gene.

The rearrangement joins TRBV14 to TRBJ2-6, with a possible D match to TRBD1 (6 bases). Germline values: CDR1 SGHDN, CDR2 FVKESK. CDR3 length: 15 residues. V gave up 3 bases and J gave up 0 bases, with 6 bases separating them. In nucleotides, the CDR3 is TGTGCCAGCAGCCAGGACAGCTCTGGGGCCAACGTCCTGACTTTC. This translates into CASSQDSSGANVLTF.